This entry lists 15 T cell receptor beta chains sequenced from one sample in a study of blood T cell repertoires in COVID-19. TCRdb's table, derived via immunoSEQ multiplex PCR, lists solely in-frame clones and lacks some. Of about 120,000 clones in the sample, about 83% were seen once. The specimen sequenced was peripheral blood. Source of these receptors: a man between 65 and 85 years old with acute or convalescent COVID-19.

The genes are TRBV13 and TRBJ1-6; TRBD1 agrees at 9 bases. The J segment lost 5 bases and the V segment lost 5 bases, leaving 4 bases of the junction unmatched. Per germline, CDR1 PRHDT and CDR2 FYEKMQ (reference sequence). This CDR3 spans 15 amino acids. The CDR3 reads CASSLGDRDNSPLHF. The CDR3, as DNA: TGTGCCAGCAGCCTCGGGGACAGGGATAATTCACCCCTCCACTTT.

The chain's CDR3 is CASSLDRGYSPLHF. CDR3 in DNA: TGTGCCAGCAGTTTAGACAGGGGCTATTCACCCCTCCACTTT. The gene calls are TRBV27 and TRBJ1-6, with 8 bases fitting TRBD1. Germline-derived CDR1 and CDR2 are MNHEY and SMNVEV (reference sequence). V trimming: 2 bases; J trimming: 8 bases; junction bases outside the gene matches: 2. The CDR3 loop spans 14 amino acids.

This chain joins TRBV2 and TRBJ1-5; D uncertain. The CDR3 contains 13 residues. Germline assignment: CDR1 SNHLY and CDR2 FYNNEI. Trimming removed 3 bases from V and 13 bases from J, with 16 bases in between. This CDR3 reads CASSDEAGVNQHF. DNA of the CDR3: TGTGCCAGCAGTGATGAGGCCGGAGTAAATCAGCATTTT.

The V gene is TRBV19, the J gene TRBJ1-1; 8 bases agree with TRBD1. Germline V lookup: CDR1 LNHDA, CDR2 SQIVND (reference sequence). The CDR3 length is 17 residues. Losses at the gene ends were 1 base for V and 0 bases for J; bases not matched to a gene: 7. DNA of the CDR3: TGTGCCAGTAGTATAGGGGCAGGGGGCGGTTTGAACACTGAAGCTTTCTTT. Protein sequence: CASSIGAGGGLNTEAFF. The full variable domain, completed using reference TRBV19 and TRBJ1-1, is DGGITQSPKYLFRKEGQNVTLSCEQNLNHDAMYWYRQDPGQGLRLIYYSQIVNDFQKGDIAEGYSVSREKKESFPLTVTSAQKNPTAFYLCASSIGAGGGLNTEAFFGQGTRLTVV.

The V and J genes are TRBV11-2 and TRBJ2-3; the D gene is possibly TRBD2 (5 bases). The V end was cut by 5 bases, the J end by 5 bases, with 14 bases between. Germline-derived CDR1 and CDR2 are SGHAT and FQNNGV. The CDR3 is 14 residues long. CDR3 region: CASSVGGLGDTQYF. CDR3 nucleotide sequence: TGTGCCAGCAGCGTTGGAGGATTGGGAGATACGCAGTATTTT.

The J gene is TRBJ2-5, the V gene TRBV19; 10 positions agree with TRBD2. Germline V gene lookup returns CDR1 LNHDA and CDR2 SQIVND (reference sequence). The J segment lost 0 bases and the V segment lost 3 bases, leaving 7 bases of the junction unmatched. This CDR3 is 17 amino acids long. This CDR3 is CASSMTWTSGDQETQYF. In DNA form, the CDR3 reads TGTGCCAGTAGTATGACTTGGACTAGCGGAGACCAAGAGACCCAGTACTTC.

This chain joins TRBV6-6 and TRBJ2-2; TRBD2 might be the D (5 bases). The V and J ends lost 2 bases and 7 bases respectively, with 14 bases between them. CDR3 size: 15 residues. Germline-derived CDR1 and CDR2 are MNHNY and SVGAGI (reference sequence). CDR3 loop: CASSYRTYEGGELFF. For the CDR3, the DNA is TGTGCCAGCAGTTACCGGACTTACGAGGGCGGGGAGCTGTTTTTT.

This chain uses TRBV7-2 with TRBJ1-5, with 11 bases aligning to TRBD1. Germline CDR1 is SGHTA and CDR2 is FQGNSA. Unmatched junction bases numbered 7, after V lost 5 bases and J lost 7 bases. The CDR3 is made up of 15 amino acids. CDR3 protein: CASSVGQGGRQPQHF. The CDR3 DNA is TGTGCCAGCAGCGTGGGACAGGGGGGGAGACAGCCCCAGCATTTT.

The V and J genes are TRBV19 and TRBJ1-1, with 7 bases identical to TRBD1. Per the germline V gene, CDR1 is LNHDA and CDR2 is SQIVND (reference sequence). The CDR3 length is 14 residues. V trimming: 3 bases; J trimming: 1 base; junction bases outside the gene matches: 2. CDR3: CASSMGQPNTEAFF. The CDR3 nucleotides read TGTGCCAGTAGTATGGGACAGCCGAACACTGAAGCTTTCTTT.

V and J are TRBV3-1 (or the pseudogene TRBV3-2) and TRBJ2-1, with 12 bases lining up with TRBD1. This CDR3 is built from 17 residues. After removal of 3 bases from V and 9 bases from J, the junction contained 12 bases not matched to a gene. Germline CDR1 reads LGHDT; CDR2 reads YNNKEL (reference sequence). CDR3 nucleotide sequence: TGTGCCAGCAGCCACCGCGGACGGGACAGGGGGCGATCTGAGCAGTTCTTC. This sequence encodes CASSHRGRDRGRSEQFF.

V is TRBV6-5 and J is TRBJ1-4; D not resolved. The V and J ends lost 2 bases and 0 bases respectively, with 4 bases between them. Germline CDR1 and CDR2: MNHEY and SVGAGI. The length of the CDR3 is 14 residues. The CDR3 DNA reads TGTGCCAGCAGTTACCAGGCAACTAATGAAAAACTGTTTTTT. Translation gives CASSYQATNEKLFF.

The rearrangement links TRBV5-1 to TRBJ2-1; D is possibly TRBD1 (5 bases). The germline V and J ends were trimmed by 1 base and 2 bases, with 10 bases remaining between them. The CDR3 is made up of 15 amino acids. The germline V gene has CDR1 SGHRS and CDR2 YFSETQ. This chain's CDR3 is CASSLLQGPYNEQFF. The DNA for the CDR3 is TGCGCCAGCAGCTTGTTGCAGGGCCCCTACAATGAGCAGTTCTTC.

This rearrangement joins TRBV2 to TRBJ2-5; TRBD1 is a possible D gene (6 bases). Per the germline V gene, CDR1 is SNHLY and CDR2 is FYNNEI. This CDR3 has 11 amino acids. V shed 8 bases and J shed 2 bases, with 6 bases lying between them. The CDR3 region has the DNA TGTGCCAGCGGACAGCAAGAGACCCAGTACTTC. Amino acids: CASGQQETQYF.

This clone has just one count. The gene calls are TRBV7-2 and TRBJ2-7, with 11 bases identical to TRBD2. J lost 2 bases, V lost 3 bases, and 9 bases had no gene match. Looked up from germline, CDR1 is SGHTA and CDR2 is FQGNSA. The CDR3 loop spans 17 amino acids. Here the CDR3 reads CASSLAGLAGGAYEQYF. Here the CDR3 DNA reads TGTGCCAGCAGCTTGGCTGGGCTAGCGGGGGGAGCCTACGAGCAGTACTTC.

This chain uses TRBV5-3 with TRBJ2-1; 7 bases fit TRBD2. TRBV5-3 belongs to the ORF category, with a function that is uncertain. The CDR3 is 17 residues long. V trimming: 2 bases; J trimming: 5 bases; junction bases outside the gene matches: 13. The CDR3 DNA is TGTGCCAGAAGCTTCCCGGGACTACCAAGAGGGCACAATGAGCAGTTCTTC. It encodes CARSFPGLPRGHNEQFF.